A single sample is the source of the 12 T cell receptor beta chains below, sequenced in a study of cytomegalovirus exposure and HLA in healthy donors. The PCR contained 60 Vbeta and 13 Jbeta primers. TCRdb's table, derived via immunoSEQ multiplex PCR, lists solely in-frame clones and lacks some. The sample records a few hundred thousand clones, about 70% being singletons. Sequenced material: PBMCs. Receptors originate from a woman aged 25-40 years in good health and CMV-seronegative.

The chain joins TRBV7-9 to TRBJ1-2, with 9 bases lining up with TRBD1. This CDR3 is 15 amino acids long. Germline V CDR1 and CDR2: SEHNR, FQNEAQ (reference sequence). The trim removed 1 base at V and 4 bases at J, leaving 4 bases unmatched. CDR3 DNA: TGTGCCAGCAGCTTAGGGGGACAGGGAGGCTATGGCTACACCTTC. Its translation: CASSLGGQGGYGYTF.

This chain joins TRBV2 and TRBJ2-7, with D perhaps matching TRBD2 (5 bases). CDR1 SNHLY and CDR2 FYNNEI come from the germline V gene. The CDR3 is made up of 13 amino acids. V lost 8 bases and J lost 0, with 11 bases in between. The chain's CDR3 is CASWRASSYEQYF. The CDR3, as DNA: TGTGCCAGCTGGCGGGCGAGCTCCTACGAGCAGTACTTC.

This clone turned up a few times. The chain has TRBV6-5 and TRBJ1-4, with 7 bases aligning to TRBD1. After removal of 6 bases from V and 2 bases from J, the junction contained 3 bases not matched to a gene. Per the germline V gene, CDR1 is MNHEY and CDR2 is SVGAGI. The CDR3 contains 14 residues. CDR3: CASSSQGTNEKLFF. In DNA form, the CDR3 reads TGTGCCAGCAGCTCACAGGGGACTAATGAAAAACTGTTTTTT.

This chain connects TRBV30 to TRBJ1-3; D gene ambiguous. The CDR3 runs to 14 residues. Looked up from germline, CDR1 is GTSNPN and CDR2 is SVGIG (reference sequence). The V end was cut by 0 bases, the J end by 0 bases, with 6 bases between. The CDR3 reads CAWSVRGSGNTIYF. The CDR3 nucleotides are TGTGCCTGGAGTGTACGCGGCTCTGGAAACACCATATATTTT.

Worth noting for this clone: The same CDR3 is also encoded by other DNA sequences in this sample. The chain combines TRBV9 with TRBJ1-3; TRBD1 matches 8 bases. CDR1 and CDR2 (germline): SGDLS, YYNGEE. J lost 0 bases, V lost 1 base, and 0 bases had no gene match. The CDR3 is made up of 15 amino acids. DNA for the CDR3: TGTGCCAGCAGCGTACAGGGGGCCTCTGGAAACACCATATATTTT. Protein sequence: CASSVQGASGNTIYF.

This clone has just one count. Written as DNA, the CDR3 is TGTGCCAGCAGTTTACGACTAGCGGGAGAGGGCACCGGGGAGCTGTTTTTT. Its translation: CASSLRLAGEGTGELFF. The J gene is TRBJ2-2, the V gene TRBV27, with 12 bases identical to TRBD2. The V and J ends lost 2 bases and 4 bases, in that order; junction bases with no gene match: 5. This CDR3 contains 17 residues. The V gene's germline CDR1 is MNHEY and CDR2 SMNVEV (reference sequence).

A word on this clone: The junction does not match germline at one end; this may be a read error. The same CDR3 can be traced to other DNA sequences in this sample. The chain combines TRBV6-1 with TRBJ1-6; D is undetermined. The CDR3 contains 14 residues. Germline-derived CDR1 and CDR2 are MNHNS and SASEGT. The DNA of the CDR3 is TGTGCCAGCAGTGTCCGGGAAGAGAATTCCCCCCTCCACTTT. Protein: CASSVREENSPLHF.

The chain carries TRBV4-1 and TRBJ2-7; 9 bases are a match to TRBD2. This CDR3 spans 17 amino acids. The V segment lost 4 bases and the J segment 0 bases; nucleotides outside the gene matches: 10. Germline V lookup: CDR1 MGHRA, CDR2 YSYEKL. Written as DNA, the CDR3 is TGCGCCAGCAGCCGACTGCGTCTAGCGGGGCTCTCCTACGAGCAGTACTTC. This sequence encodes CASSRLRLAGLSYEQYF.

The chain couples TRBV10-3 to TRBJ2-3; tentatively, D is TRBD2 (7 bases). V dropped 7 bases and J dropped 5 bases, with 16 bases sitting between them. The V gene's germline CDR1 is ENHRY and CDR2 SYGVKD. This CDR3 comprises 14 residues. CDR3: CAIKRGGTIDTQYF. In DNA, the CDR3 is TGTGCCATCAAGAGGGGGGGCACCATAGATACGCAGTATTTT.

The chain recombines TRBV29-1 with TRBJ2-5; TRBD2 agrees at 7 bases. This CDR3 region has 12 residues. Per germline, CDR1 SQVTM and CDR2 ANQGSEA. The J segment lost 5 bases and the V segment lost 6 bases, leaving 6 bases of the junction unmatched. CDR3 in amino acids: CSVGGIGETQYF. DNA of the CDR3: TGCAGCGTCGGGGGGATCGGGGAGACCCAGTACTTC.

The CDR3 DNA is TGTGCCAGCAGCACTCCGGGACTAGCGGGAGATAGGAGTACCTACAATGAGCAGTTCTTC. It is translated as CASSTPGLAGDRSTYNEQFF. This chain links TRBV2 with TRBJ2-1; 14 bases match TRBD2. The CDR3 loop spans 20 amino acids. Germline loops: CDR1 SNHLY, CDR2 FYNNEI. Trimming cost V 6 bases and J 2 bases; bases outside gene matches: 15.

A note on this clone: One end of the junction fails to match germline, which may point to a read error. J is TRBJ2-5 and V is TRBV4-1; the match to TRBD2 covers 8 bases. Per the germline V gene, CDR1 is MGHRA and CDR2 is YSYEKL. The CDR3 runs to 16 residues. The CDR3 region is CASSPGSGEIGETQYF. CDR3 sequence (DNA): TGTGCCAGCAGCCCTGGTAGCGGGGAGATCGGGGAGACCCAGTACTTC.